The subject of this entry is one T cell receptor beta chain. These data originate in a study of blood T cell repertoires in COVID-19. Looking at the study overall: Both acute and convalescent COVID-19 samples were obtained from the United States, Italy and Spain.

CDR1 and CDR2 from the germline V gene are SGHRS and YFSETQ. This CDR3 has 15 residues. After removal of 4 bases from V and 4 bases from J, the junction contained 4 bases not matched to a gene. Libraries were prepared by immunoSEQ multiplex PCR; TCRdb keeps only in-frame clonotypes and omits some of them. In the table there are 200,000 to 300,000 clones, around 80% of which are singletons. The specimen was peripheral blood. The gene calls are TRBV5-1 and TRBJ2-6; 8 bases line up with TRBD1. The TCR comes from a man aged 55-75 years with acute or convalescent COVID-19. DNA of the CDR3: TGCGCCAGCAGCACTGGACAGGGCGGGGCCAACGTCCTGACTTTC. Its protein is CASSTGQGGANVLTF.